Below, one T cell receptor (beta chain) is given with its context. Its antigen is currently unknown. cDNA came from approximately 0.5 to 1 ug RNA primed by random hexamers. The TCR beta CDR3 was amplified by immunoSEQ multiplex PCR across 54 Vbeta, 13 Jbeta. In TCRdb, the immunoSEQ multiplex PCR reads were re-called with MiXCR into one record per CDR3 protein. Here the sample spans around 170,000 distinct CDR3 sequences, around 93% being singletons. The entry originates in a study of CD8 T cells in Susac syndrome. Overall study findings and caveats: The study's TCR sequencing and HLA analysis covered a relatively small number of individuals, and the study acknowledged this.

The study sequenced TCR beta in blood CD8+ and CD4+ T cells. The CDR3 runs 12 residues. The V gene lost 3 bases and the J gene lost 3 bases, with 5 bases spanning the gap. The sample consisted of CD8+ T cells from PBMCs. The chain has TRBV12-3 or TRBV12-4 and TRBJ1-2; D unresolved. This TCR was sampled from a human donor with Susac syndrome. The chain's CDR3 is CASSFGDYGYTF. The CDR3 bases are TGTGCCAGCAGTTTTGGGGACTATGGCTACACCTTC.